The subject of this entry is one T cell receptor (beta chain). The antigen is unknown. This sample stems from a study of T cells in localized non-small cell lung cancer. Study-wide results and limits: Heterogeneity within the tumor remains possible, as just one region underwent sequencing.

Germline trimming cut 0 bases from V and 1 base from J; bases unmatched to any gene: 10. CDR3 length: 19 amino acids. Per germline, CDR1 MGHRA and CDR2 YSYEKL. Clones were read by immunoSEQ multiplex PCR, and TCRdb kept only the in-frame ones, dropping some. The sample records 70,000 to 100,000 clones, roughly 91% being singletons. The genes are TRBV4-1 and TRBJ1-4, with TRBD1 matching 8 bases. This sequence was found in a woman aged 40-69 years with stage II squamous cell lung carcinoma. The source material was PBMCs, sampled before any cancer treatment. The CDR3 DNA reads as TGCGCCAGCAGCCAAGAGGTTTCGGCAGGGGGCCGAACTAATGAAAAACTGTTTTTT. Encoded protein: CASSQEVSAGGRTNEKLFF.